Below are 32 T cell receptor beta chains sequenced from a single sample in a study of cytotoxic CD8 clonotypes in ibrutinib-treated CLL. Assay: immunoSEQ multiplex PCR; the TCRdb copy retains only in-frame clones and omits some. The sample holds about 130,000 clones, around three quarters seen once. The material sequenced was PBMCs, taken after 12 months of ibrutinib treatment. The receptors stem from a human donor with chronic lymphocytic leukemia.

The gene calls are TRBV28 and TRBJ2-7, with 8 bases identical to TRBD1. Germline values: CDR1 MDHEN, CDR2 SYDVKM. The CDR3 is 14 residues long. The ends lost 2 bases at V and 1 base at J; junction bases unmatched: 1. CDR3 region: CASSLRQGSYEQYF. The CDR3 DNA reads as TGTGCCAGCAGTTTACGACAGGGGTCCTACGAGCAGTACTTC.

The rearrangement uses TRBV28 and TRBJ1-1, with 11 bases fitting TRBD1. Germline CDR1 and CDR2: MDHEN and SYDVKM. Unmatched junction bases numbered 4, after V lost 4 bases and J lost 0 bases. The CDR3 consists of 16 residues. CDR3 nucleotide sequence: TGTGCCAGCAGTTCTGGACAGGGGGCAATGAACACTGAAGCTTTCTTT. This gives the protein CASSSGQGAMNTEAFF.

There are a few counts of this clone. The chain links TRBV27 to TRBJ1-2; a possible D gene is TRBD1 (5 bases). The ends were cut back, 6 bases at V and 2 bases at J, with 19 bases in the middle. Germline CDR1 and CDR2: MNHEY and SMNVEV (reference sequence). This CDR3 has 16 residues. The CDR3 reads CASRGYIREPNYGYTF. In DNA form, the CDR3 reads TGTGCCAGCAGGGGATACATCAGGGAACCAAACTATGGCTACACCTTC.

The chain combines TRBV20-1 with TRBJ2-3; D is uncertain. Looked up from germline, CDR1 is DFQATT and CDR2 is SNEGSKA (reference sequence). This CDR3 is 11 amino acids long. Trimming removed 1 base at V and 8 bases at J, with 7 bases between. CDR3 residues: CSARGAGTQYF. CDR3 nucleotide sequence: TGCAGTGCTAGAGGGGCAGGTACGCAGTATTTT.

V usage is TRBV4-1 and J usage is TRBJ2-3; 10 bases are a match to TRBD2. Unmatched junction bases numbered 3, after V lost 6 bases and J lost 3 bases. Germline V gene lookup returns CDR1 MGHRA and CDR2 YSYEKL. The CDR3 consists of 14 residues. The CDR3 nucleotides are TGCGCCAGCAGTCCAGCGGGAGGGACAGATACGCAGTATTTT. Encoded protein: CASSPAGGTDTQYF.

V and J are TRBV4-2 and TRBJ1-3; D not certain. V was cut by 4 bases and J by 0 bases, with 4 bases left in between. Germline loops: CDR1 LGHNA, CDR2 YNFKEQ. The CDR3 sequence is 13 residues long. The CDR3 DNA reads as TGTGCCAGCAGCCTCGACTCTGGAAACACCATATATTTT. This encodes CASSLDSGNTIYF.

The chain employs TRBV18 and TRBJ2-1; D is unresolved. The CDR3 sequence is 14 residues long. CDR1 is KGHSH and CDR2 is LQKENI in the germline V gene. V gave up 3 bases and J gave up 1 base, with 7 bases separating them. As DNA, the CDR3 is TGTGCCAGCTCACCTGGCGCGTCCTACAATGAGCAGTTCTTC. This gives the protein CASSPGASYNEQFF.

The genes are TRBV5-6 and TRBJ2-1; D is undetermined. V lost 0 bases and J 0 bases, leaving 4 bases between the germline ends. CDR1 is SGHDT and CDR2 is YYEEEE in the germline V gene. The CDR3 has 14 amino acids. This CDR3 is CASSLEGSYNEQFF. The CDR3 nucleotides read TGTGCCAGCAGCTTGGAGGGCTCCTACAATGAGCAGTTCTTC.

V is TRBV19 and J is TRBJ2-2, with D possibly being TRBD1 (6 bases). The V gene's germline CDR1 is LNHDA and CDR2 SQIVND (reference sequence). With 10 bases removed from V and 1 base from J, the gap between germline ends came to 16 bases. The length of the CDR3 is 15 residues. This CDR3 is CATSTGPRNTGELFF. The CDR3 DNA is TGTGCCACGTCGACAGGCCCCAGGAACACCGGGGAGCTGTTTTTT.

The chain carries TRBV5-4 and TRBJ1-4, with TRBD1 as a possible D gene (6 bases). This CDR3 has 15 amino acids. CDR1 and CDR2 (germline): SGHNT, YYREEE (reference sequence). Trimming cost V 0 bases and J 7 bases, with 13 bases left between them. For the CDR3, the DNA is TGTGCCAGCAGCTTGGGGGGGGCGCAGAGTGAAAAACTGTTTTTT. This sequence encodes CASSLGGAQSEKLFF.

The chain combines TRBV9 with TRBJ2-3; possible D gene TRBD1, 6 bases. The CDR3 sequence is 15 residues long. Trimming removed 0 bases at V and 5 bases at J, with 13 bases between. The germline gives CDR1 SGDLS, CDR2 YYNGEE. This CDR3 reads CASSVATAGVDTQYF. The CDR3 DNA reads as TGTGCCAGCAGCGTAGCCACGGCAGGGGTAGATACGCAGTATTTT.

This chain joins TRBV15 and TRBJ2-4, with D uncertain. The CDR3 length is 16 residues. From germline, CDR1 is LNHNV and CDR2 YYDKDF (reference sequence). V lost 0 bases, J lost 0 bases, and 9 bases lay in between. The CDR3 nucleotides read TGTGCCACCAGCAGAGAGGAGTGGCTAGCCAAAAACATTCAGTACTTC. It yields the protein CATSREEWLAKNIQYF.

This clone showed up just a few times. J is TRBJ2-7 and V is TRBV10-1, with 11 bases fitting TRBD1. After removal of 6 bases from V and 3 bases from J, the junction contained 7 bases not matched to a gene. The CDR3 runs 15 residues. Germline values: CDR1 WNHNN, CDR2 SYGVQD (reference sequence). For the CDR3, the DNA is TGCGCCAGCAGGGGGGACAGGGGGATGGACTACGAGCAGTACTTC. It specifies CASRGDRGMDYEQYF.

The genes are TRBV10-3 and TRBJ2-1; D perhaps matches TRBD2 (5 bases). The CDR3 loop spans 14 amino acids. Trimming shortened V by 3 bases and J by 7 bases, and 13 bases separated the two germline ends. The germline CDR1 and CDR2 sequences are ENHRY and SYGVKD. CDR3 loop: CAISESREGNEQFF. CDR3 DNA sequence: TGTGCCATCAGTGAATCTCGTGAGGGAAATGAGCAGTTCTTC.

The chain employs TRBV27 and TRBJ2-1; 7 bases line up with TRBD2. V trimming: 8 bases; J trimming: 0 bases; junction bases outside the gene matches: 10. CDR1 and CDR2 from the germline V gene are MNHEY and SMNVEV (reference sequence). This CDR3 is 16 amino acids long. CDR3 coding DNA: TGTGCCAGCTTGGTCATGGCGGGAGTCTCCTACAATGAGCAGTTCTTC. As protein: CASLVMAGVSYNEQFF.

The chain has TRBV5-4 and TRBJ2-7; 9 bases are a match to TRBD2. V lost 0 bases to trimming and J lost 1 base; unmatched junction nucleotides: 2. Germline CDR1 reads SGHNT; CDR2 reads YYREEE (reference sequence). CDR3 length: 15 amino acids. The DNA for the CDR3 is TGTGCCAGCAGCTTGGCGGCGGGAGGGTCCTACGAGCAGTACTTC. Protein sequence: CASSLAAGGSYEQYF. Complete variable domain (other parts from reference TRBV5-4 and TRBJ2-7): ETGVTQSPTHLIKTRGQQVTLRCSSQSGHNTVSWYQQALGQGPQFIFQYYREEENGRGNFPPRFSGLQFPNYSSELNVNALELDDSALYLCASSLAAGGSYEQYFGPGTRLTVT.

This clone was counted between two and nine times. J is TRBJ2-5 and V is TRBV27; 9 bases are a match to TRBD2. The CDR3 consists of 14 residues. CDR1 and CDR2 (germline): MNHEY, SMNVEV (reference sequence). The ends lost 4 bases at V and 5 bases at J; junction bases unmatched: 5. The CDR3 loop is CASSSIAGAETQYF. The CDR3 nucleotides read TGTGCCAGCAGTTCAATAGCGGGAGCGGAGACCCAGTACTTC.

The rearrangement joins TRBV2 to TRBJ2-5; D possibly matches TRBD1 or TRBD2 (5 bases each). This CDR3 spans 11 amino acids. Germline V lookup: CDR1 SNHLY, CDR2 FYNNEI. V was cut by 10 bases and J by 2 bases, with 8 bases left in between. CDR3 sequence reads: CAMGRQETQYF. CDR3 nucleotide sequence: TGTGCCATGGGACGGCAAGAGACCCAGTACTTC.

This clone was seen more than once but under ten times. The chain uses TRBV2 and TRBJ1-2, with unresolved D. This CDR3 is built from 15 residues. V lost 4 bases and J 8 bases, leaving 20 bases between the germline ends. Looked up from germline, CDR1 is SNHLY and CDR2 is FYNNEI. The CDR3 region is CASSGAEGIPQGYTF. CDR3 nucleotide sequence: TGTGCCAGCAGTGGAGCGGAGGGCATCCCGCAGGGCTACACCTTC.

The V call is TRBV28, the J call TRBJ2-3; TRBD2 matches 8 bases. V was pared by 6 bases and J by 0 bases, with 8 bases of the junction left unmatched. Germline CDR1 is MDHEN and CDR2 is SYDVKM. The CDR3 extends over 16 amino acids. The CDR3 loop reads CASRSGGAGSTDTQYF. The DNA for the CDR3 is TGTGCCAGCAGAAGCGGGGGAGCAGGGAGCACAGATACGCAGTATTTT.

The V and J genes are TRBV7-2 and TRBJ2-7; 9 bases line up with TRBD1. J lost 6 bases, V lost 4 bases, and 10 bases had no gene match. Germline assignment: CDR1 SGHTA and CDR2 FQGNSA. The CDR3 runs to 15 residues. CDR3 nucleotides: TGTGCCAGCAGCTGGCTAACGGGACAGGGAAGCGAGCAGTACTTC. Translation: CASSWLTGQGSEQYF.

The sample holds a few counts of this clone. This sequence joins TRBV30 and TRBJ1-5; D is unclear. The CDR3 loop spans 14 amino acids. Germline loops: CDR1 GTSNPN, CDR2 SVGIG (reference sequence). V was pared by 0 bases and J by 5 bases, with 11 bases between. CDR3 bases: TGTGCCTGGAGTGTACTGGGGTTGGATCAGCCCCAGCATTTT. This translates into CAWSVLGLDQPQHF.

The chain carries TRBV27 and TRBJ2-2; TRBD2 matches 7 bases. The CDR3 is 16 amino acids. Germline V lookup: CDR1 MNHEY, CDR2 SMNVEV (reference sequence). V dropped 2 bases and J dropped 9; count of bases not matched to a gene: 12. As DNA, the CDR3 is TGTGCCAGCAGTTTAAAGGCGGGGGAAGACGTTCGGGAGCTGTTTTTT. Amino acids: CASSLKAGEDVRELFF.

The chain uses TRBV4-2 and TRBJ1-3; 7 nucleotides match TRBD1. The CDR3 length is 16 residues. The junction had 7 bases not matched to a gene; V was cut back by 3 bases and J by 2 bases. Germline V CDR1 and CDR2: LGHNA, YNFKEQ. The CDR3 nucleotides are TGTGCCAGCAGCCACCTAAAAACAGGGGCTGGAAACACCATATATTTT. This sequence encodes CASSHLKTGAGNTIYF.

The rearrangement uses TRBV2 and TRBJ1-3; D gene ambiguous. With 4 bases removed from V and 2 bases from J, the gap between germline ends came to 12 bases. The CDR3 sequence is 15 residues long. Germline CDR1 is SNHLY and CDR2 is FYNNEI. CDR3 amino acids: CASSGQTPPGNTIYF. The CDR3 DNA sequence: TGTGCCAGCAGTGGCCAGACACCACCTGGAAACACCATATATTTT.

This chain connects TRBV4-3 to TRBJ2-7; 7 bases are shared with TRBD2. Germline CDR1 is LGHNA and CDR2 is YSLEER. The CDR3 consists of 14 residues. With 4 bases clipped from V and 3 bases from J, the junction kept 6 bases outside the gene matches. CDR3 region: CASSPTGLNYEQYF. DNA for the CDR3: TGCGCCAGCAGCCCCACGGGACTAAACTACGAGCAGTACTTC.

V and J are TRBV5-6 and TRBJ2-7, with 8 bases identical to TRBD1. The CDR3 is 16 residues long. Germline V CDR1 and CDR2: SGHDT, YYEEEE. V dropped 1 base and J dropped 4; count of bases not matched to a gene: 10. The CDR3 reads CASSLILGTGGYEQYF. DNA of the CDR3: TGTGCCAGCAGCTTGATTTTAGGGACAGGAGGATACGAGCAGTACTTC.

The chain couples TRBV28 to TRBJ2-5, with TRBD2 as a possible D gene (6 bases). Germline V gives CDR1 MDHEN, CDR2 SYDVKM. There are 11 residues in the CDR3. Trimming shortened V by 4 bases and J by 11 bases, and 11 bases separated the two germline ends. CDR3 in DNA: TGTGCCAGCAGTTCGACTAGATCACAGTACTTC. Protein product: CASSSTRSQYF.

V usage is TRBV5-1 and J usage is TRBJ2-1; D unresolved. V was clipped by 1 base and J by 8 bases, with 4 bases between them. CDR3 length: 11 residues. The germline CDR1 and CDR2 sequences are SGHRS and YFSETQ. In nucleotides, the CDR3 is TGCGCCAGCAGCTTGAGCGATGAGCAGTTCTTC. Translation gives CASSLSDEQFF.

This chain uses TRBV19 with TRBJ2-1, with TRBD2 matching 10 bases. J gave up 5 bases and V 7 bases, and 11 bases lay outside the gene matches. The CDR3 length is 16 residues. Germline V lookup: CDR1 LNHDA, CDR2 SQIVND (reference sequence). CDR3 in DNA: TGTGCCAGTAAGGAGCGGGAGGGCTTTTACGACAATGAGCAGTTCTTC. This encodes CASKEREGFYDNEQFF.

CDR3 nucleotide sequence: TGCGCCAGCAGTCGACTAGCGGGAGTGGAGGAGACCCAGTACTTC. It specifies CASSRLAGVEETQYF. The chain joins TRBV10-2 to TRBJ2-5; 12 bases agree with TRBD2. V lost 5 bases, J lost 5 bases, and 6 bases stayed unmatched. CDR3 length equals 15 residues. Germline V gene sequence: CDR1 WSHSY, CDR2 SAAADI.

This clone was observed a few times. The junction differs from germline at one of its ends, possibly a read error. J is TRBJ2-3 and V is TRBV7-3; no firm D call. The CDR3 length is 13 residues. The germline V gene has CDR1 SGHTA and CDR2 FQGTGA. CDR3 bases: TGTGCCAGCAGCACAACAAGCACGGATACGCAGTATTTT. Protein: CASSTTSTDTQYF.